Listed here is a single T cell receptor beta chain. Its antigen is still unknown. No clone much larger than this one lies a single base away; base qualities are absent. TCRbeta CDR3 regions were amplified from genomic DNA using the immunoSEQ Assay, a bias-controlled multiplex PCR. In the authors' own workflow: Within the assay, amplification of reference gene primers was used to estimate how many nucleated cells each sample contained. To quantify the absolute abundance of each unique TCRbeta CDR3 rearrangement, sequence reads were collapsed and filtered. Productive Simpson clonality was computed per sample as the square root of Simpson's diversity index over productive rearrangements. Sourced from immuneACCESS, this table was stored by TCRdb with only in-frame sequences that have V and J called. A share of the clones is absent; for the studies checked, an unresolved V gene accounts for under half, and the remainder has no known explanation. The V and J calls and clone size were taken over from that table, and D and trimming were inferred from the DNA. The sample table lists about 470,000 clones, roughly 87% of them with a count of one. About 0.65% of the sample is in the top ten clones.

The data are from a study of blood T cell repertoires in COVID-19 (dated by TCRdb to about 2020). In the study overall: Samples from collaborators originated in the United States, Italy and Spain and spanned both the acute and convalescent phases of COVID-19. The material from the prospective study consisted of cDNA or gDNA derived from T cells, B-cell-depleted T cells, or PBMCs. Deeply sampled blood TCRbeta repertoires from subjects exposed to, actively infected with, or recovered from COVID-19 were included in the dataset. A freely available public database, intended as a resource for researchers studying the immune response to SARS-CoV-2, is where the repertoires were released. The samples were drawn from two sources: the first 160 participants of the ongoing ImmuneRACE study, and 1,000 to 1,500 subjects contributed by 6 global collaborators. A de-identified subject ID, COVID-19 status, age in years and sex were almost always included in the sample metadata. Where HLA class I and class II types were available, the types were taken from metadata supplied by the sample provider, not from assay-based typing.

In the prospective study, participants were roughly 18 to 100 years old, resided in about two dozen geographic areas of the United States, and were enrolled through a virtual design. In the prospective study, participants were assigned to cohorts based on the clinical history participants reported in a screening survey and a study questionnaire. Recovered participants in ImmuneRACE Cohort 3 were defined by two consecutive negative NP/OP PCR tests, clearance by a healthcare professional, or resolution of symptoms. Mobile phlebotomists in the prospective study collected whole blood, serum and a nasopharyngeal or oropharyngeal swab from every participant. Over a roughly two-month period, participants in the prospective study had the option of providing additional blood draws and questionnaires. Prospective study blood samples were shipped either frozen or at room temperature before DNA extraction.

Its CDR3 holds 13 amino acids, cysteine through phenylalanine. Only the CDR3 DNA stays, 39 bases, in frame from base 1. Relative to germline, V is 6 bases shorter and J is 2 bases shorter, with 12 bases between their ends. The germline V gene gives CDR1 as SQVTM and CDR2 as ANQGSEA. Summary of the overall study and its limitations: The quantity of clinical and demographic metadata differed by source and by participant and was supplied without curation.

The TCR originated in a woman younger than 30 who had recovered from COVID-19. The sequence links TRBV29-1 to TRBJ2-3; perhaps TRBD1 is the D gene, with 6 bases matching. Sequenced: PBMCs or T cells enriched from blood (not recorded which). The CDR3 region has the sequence CSVGHILTDTQYF. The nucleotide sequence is TGCAGCGTGGGACACATACTCACAGATACGCAGTATTTT.